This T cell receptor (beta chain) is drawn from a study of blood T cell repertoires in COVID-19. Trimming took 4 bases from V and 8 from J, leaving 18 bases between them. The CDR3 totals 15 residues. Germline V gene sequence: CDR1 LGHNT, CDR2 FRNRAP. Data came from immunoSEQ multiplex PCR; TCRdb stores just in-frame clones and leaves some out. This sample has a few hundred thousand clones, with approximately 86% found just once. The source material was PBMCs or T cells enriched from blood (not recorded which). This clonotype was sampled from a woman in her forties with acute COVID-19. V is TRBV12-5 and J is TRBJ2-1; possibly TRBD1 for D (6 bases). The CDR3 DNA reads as TGTGCTAGTGGTTCCCCCCCGGACAGCCCGCATGAGCAGTTCTTC. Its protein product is CASGSPPDSPHEQFF.